The subject of this entry is one T cell receptor beta chain. The data are from a study of blood T cell repertoires in COVID-19. For the study at large: T cells, B-cell-depleted T cells, or PBMCs provided the cDNA or gDNA that served as material.

Germline values: CDR1 SGHRS, CDR2 YFSETQ. The CDR3 totals 15 residues. Trimming left V 4 bases short and J 4 bases short, with 17 bases between. This table comes from immunoSEQ multiplex PCR, and its TCRdb copy is limited to in-frame clones, with some not included. The sample lists about 190,000 clones, about 85% occurring once. This chain connects TRBV5-1 to TRBJ1-1, with unresolved D. The receptor comes from an elderly woman with acute or convalescent COVID-19. What was sequenced was peripheral blood. The CDR3 nucleotides are TGCGCCAGCAGCCCTAGCCAGAGTTGGAGCACTGAAGCTTTCTTT. Translation: CASSPSQSWSTEAFF.